The rows below give T cell receptor beta chains drawn from one sample of a study of blood T cell repertoires in COVID-19. TCRdb's table, derived via immunoSEQ multiplex PCR, lists solely in-frame clones and lacks some. The sample lists roughly 350,000 clones, 80% to 90% occurring once. Sequences were obtained from peripheral blood. These receptors all stem from a woman in her 30s with COVID-19, enrolled during active disease. The CDR3 runs from the conserved cysteine through the conserved F or W. The D gene is left open where the match is weak. Not every row has a clone size; where given, it reads once, few, many or a size class.

cdr3_aa: CASSSQREFGTQYF
cdr3_nt: TGTGCCAGCAGCTCCCAGCGGGAGTTTGGGACCCAGTACTTC
clone_size: .
v_call: TRBV11-2
d_call: TRBD2
j_call: TRBJ2-5

cdr3_aa: CAWSGDRSISGNTIYF
cdr3_nt: TGTGCCTGGAGTGGTGACAGGTCGATCTCTGGAAACACCATATATTTT
clone_size: .
v_call: TRBV30
d_call: .
j_call: TRBJ1-3

cdr3_aa: CSETRNTGELFF
cdr3_nt: TGCAGCGAGACTAGAAACACCGGGGAGCTGTTTTTT
clone_size: .
v_call: TRBV29-1
d_call: .
j_call: TRBJ2-2

cdr3_aa: CASSPVAGAKNIQYF
cdr3_nt: TGTGCCAGCTCACCGGTAGCGGGAGCCAAAAACATTCAGTACTTC
clone_size: .
v_call: TRBV18
d_call: TRBD2
j_call: TRBJ2-4

cdr3_aa: CASSYSRISGELFF
cdr3_nt: TGTGCCAGCAGTTACTCGCGAATTAGCGGGGAGCTGTTTTTT
clone_size: .
v_call: TRBV6-5
d_call: .
j_call: TRBJ2-2

cdr3_aa: CASSGGQGLRNEKLFF
cdr3_nt: TGTGCCAGCAGCGGGGGACAGGGGCTAAGGAATGAAAAACTGTTTTTT
clone_size: .
v_call: TRBV9
d_call: TRBD1
j_call: TRBJ1-4

cdr3_aa: CASSLASYEQYF
cdr3_nt: TGTGCCAGCAGTTTAGCGAGCTACGAGCAGTACTTC
clone_size: .
v_call: TRBV12-3/TRBV12-4
d_call: .
j_call: TRBJ2-7

cdr3_aa: CASSETALSGEAFF
cdr3_nt: TGTGCCAGCAGTGAAACCGCCCTAAGTGGTGAAGCTTTCTTT
clone_size: few
v_call: TRBV9
d_call: .
j_call: TRBJ1-1

cdr3_aa: CASSPGLADTDTQYF
cdr3_nt: TGTGCCAGCAGCCCCGGGCTAGCGGACACAGATACGCAGTATTTT
clone_size: .
v_call: TRBV11-3
d_call: TRBD2
j_call: TRBJ2-3

cdr3_aa: CASSLGQGGTGANVLTF
cdr3_nt: TGTGCCAGCAGTCTTGGACAGGGGGGAACTGGGGCCAACGTCCTGACTTTC
clone_size: .
v_call: TRBV6-6
d_call: TRBD1
j_call: TRBJ2-6

cdr3_aa: CASSQVTYNEQFF
cdr3_nt: TGTGCCAGCAGCCAAGTCACCTACAATGAGCAGTTCTTC
clone_size: .
v_call: TRBV3-1/TRBV3-2
d_call: .
j_call: TRBJ2-1

cdr3_aa: CASSLPGGSSYEQYF
cdr3_nt: TGTGCCAGCAGCTTACCGGGGGGGAGCTCCTACGAGCAGTACTTC
clone_size: .
v_call: TRBV7-2
d_call: TRBD2
j_call: TRBJ2-7